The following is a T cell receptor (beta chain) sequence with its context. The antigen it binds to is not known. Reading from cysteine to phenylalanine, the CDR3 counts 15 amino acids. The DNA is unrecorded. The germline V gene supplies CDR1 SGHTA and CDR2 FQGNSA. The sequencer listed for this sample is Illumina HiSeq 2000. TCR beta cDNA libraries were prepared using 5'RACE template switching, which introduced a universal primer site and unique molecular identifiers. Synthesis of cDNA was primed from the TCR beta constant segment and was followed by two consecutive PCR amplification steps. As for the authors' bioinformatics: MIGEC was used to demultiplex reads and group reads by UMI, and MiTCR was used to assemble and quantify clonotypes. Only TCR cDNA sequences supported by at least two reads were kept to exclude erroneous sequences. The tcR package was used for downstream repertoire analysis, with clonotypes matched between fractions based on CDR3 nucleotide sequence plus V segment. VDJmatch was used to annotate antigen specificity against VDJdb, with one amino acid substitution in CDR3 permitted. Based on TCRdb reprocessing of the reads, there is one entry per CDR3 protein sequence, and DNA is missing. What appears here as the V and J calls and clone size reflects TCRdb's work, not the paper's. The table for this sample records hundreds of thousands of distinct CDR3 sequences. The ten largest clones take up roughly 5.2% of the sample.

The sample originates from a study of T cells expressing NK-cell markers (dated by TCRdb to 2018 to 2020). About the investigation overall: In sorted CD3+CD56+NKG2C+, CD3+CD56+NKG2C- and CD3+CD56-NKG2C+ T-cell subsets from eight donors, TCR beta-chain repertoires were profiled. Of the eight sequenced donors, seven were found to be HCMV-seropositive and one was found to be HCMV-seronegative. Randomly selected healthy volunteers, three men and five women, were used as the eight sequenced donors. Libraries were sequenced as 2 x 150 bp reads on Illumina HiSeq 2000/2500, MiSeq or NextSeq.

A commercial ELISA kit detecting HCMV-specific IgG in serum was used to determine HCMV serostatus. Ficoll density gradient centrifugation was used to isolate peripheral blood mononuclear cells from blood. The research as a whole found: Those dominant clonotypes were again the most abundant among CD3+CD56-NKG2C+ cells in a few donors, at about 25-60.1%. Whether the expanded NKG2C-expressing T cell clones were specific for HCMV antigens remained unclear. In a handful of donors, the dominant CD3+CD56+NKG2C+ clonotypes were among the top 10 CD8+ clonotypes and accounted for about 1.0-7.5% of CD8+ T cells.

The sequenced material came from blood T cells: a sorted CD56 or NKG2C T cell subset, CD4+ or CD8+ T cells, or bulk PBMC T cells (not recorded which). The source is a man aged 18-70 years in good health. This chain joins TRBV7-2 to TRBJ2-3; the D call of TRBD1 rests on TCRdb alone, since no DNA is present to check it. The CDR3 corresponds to CASSISDRDADTQYF.